This entry lists 23 T cell receptor beta chains sequenced from one sample in a study of cytomegalovirus exposure and HLA in healthy donors. Use of 60 Vbeta and 13 Jbeta primers characterized the PCR. Sequencing was performed with immunoSEQ multiplex PCR; in TCRdb, only in-frame clones are kept and a portion is missing. The table lists 150,000 or so clones, approximately 70% of them singletons. Sequencing was carried out using PBMCs. The receptor source for this set is a man between 35 and 55 years old in good health and CMV-seropositive.

The chain recombines TRBV1 with TRBJ1-2; the table names TRBD1, a call not compared with the DNA. TRBV1 corresponds to a pseudogene. CDR3 length equals 14 residues. CDR3 nucleotides: TGCACCAGCAGCCGGGACAGGGTGTTGGATGGCTACACCTTC. It encodes CTSSRDRVLDGYTF.

The chain recombines TRBV6-1 with TRBJ1-5; 9 bases agree with TRBD1. The CDR3 loop spans 17 amino acids. Germline-derived CDR1 and CDR2 are MNHNS and SASEGT. The junction had 7 bases not matched to a gene; V was cut back by 3 bases and J by 1 base. CDR3 protein: CASSERQGVGSNQPQHF. CDR3 sequence (DNA): TGTGCCAGCAGTGAGAGACAGGGGGTAGGGAGCAATCAGCCCCAGCATTTT.

This CDR3 reads CASSQAALAGQETQYF. The DNA for the CDR3 is TGTGCCAGCAGCCAAGCTGCGCTAGCGGGCCAAGAGACCCAGTACTTC. The rearrangement joins TRBV4-2 to TRBJ2-5, with 8 bases identical to TRBD2. V lost 1 base, J lost 1 base, and 5 bases stayed unmatched. This CDR3 contains 16 residues. CDR1 and CDR2 from the germline V gene are LGHNA and YNFKEQ.

V is TRBV7-2 and J is TRBJ1-6; maybe TRBD1 (5 bases). The germline CDR1 and CDR2 sequences are SGHTA and FQGNSA. The V gene lost 7 bases and the J gene lost 7 bases, with 14 bases spanning the gap. CDR3 length: 14 residues. Written as DNA, the CDR3 is TGTGCCAGCACTGGGTCAGGGAGGAATTCACCCCTCCACTTT. This codes for CASTGSGRNSPLHF.

The chain couples TRBV5-4 to TRBJ2-7; the match to TRBD2 covers 9 bases. Germline CDR1 and CDR2: SGHNT and YYREEE (reference sequence). This CDR3 is 16 amino acids long. The J segment lost 6 bases and the V segment lost 0 bases, leaving 10 bases of the junction unmatched. CDR3 coding DNA: TGTGCCAGCAGCTTGGAGCGGGGGGACGTTTTCTCCGAGCAGTACTTC. As protein: CASSLERGDVFSEQYF. The full variable domain, rest sourced from reference TRBV5-4 and TRBJ2-7, is ETGVTQSPTHLIKTRGQQVTLRCSSQSGHNTVSWYQQALGQGPQFIFQYYREEENGRGNFPPRFSGLQFPNYSSELNVNALELDDSALYLCASSLERGDVFSEQYFGPGTRLTVT.

V is TRBV7-9 and J is TRBJ1-1, with TRBD1 matching over 8 bases. V shed 2 bases and J 4 bases; nucleotides not matched to a gene: 9. The V gene's germline CDR1 is SEHNR and CDR2 FQNEAQ (reference sequence). This CDR3 contains 16 residues. CDR3 sequence: CASSLKQGAPATEAFF. The CDR3 DNA reads as TGTGCCAGCAGCTTAAAGCAGGGGGCGCCAGCCACTGAAGCTTTCTTT.

This clone came up once. The chain couples TRBV25-1 to TRBJ1-6; D possibly corresponds to TRBD1 (5 bases). Germline V gives CDR1 MGHDK, CDR2 SYGVNS. V dropped 1 base and J dropped 7 bases, with 11 bases sitting between them. This CDR3 is 15 amino acids long. CDR3 coding DNA: TGTGCCAGCAGTGAATGGCAGGGCGCGAATTCACCCCTCCACTTT. Protein product: CASSEWQGANSPLHF.

This chain joins TRBV5-5 and TRBJ1-2; D perhaps matches TRBD1 (5 bases). Trimming stripped 0 bases from V and 3 bases from J, with 12 bases between. This CDR3 has 15 residues. The V gene's germline CDR1 is SGHKS and CDR2 YYEKEE (reference sequence). The CDR3 DNA reads as TGTGCCAGCAGCTTGGCCGGGGGATGGGACTATGGCTACACCTTC. Its protein product is CASSLAGGWDYGYTF.

The chain links TRBV5-1 to TRBJ1-4; a possible D gene is TRBD1 (5 bases). V shed 4 bases and J shed 4 bases, with 11 bases lying between them. The CDR3 loop spans 14 amino acids. From germline, CDR1 is SGHRS and CDR2 YFSETQ. This CDR3 reads CASSQGRGNEKLFF. CDR3 coding DNA: TGCGCCAGCAGCCAGGGAAGGGGTAATGAAAAACTGTTTTTT.

The V gene is TRBV4-3, the J gene TRBJ2-7; possible D gene TRBD1, 6 bases. Germline CDR1 LGHNA, CDR2 YSLEER. Trimming removed 6 bases from V and 3 bases from J, with 18 bases in between. CDR3 size: 15 residues. The CDR3: CASSQTGNPHYEQYF. DNA of the CDR3: TGCGCCAGCAGTCAAACAGGGAACCCACACTACGAGCAGTACTTC.

This chain joins TRBV29-1 and TRBJ1-1; D may be TRBD1 (6 bases). Germline V CDR1 and CDR2: SQVTM, ANQGSEA. The CDR3 spans 15 residues. Trimming left V 0 bases short and J 5 bases short, with 16 bases between. The CDR3 DNA sequence: TGCAGCGTTGAAGATCAGCCAGGGGTCCGGACTGAAGCTTTCTTT. Its translation: CSVEDQPGVRTEAFF.

CDR3 in amino acids: CASSILPGGEYEQYF. The CDR3 DNA is TGTGCCAGTAGTATATTGCCAGGGGGCGAGTACGAGCAGTACTTC. V gene TRBV19 combines with J gene TRBJ2-7, with TRBD1 matching 8 bases. This CDR3 is built from 15 residues. The ends lost 2 bases at V and 4 bases at J; junction bases unmatched: 7. Germline V lookup: CDR1 LNHDA, CDR2 SQIVND (reference sequence).

The chain employs TRBV11-3 and TRBJ2-5; TRBD1 might be the D (6 bases). The V end lost 4 bases, the J end lost 5 bases, and 8 bases lay between the germline ends. Germline lookup yields CDR1 SGHNT and CDR2 YENEEA. The CDR3 spans 12 residues. For the CDR3, the DNA is TGTGCCAGCAGCTCTAGGGGGGAGACCCAGTACTTC. It encodes CASSSRGETQYF.

The V gene is TRBV4-2, the J gene TRBJ2-2, with D possibly TRBD2 on 5 matching bases. V was shortened by 3 bases and J by 6 bases, with 11 bases between the two germline ends. The CDR3 covers 14 residues. CDR1 is LGHNA and CDR2 is YNFKEQ in the germline V gene. The CDR3 region has the DNA TGTGCCAGCAGCCAGGTCACTAGGGCCGGGGAGCTGTTTTTT. Residues: CASSQVTRAGELFF.

This CDR3 is CASSSTGLGNNEQFF. The CDR3 DNA follows: TGTGCCAGCAGCAGTACAGGGTTGGGGAATAATGAGCAGTTCTTC. The chain has TRBV5-8 and TRBJ2-1; D perhaps matches TRBD1 (6 bases). Trimming cost V 4 bases and J 7 bases, with 18 bases left between them. The V gene's germline CDR1 is SGHTS and CDR2 YDEGEE. The CDR3 has 15 residues.

Only a few counts were recorded for this clone. V usage is TRBV18 and J usage is TRBJ2-1; 16 positions match TRBD2. The CDR3 length is 16 residues. Germline CDR1 is KGHSH and CDR2 is LQKENI. The V gene end was trimmed by 0 bases and the J gene end by 7 bases; junction bases not matched to a gene: 0. The CDR3 is CASSPPGLAGGNEQFF. The CDR3 DNA reads TGTGCCAGCTCACCACCGGGACTAGCGGGGGGGAATGAGCAGTTCTTC.

V is TRBV2 and J is TRBJ2-7; 10 bases line up with TRBD2. Per germline, CDR1 SNHLY and CDR2 FYNNEI. There are 14 residues in the CDR3. The ends lost 8 bases at V and 9 bases at J; junction bases unmatched: 13. The chain's CDR3 is CASGLAGVSPGQYF. DNA of the CDR3: TGTGCCAGCGGGCTAGCGGGGGTCTCGCCCGGGCAGTACTTC.

The chain carries TRBV27 and TRBJ1-5; 9 bases agree with TRBD1. The CDR3 loop spans 16 amino acids. Germline V CDR1 and CDR2: MNHEY, SMNVEV (reference sequence). J was trimmed by 2 bases and V by 5 bases; bases with no gene match: 7. Here the CDR3 reads CASSPRTGVGNQPQHF. The CDR3, as DNA: TGTGCCAGCAGTCCGCGGACAGGGGTTGGCAATCAGCCCCAGCATTTT.

This clone has only a few counts. The chain recombines TRBV7-8 with TRBJ1-1; no reliable D call. The CDR3 is made up of 15 amino acids. Trimming pared 4 bases from V and 5 bases from J, leaving 17 bases between. CDR1 is SGHVS and CDR2 is FQNEAQ in the germline V gene. This chain's CDR3 is CASSSISLSGTEAFF. The CDR3 DNA follows: TGTGCCAGCAGCTCGATCTCCCTTTCGGGGACTGAAGCTTTCTTT. Together with reference TRBV7-8 and TRBJ1-1, the CDR3 gives the full variable domain: GAGVSQSPRYKVAKRGQDVALRCDPISGHVSLFWYQQALGQGPEFLTYFQNEAQLDKSGLPSDRFFAERPEGSVSTLKIQRTQQEDSAVYLCASSSISLSGTEAFFGQGTRLTVV.

This chain links TRBV2 with TRBJ2-5, with 8 bases lining up with TRBD1. The tail of the sequence fits TRBJ2-7 better, so the J call may be wrong. This CDR3 has 13 amino acids. Looked up from germline, CDR1 is SNHLY and CDR2 is FYNNEI. CDR3 sequence reads: CAAAKTGDHEQYF. CDR3 nucleotide sequence: TGTGCCGCAGCAAAGACAGGGGACCACGAGCAGTACTTC.

This rearrangement joins TRBV27 to TRBJ2-7, with D unresolved. In germline, CDR1 is MNHEY, CDR2 SMNVEV (reference sequence). The CDR3 is 13 residues long. Trimming shortened V by 3 bases and J by 1 base, and 7 bases separated the two germline ends. The CDR3 nucleotides read TGTGCCAGCAGTTTGCACTTATCCTACGAGCAGTACTTC. As protein: CASSLHLSYEQYF.

V gene TRBV5-6 combines with J gene TRBJ2-1; 9 nucleotides align to TRBD2. The ends lost 2 bases at V and 4 bases at J; junction bases unmatched: 10. The CDR3 sequence is 17 residues long. CDR1 is SGHDT and CDR2 is YYEEEE in the germline V gene. The CDR3 is CASSFFLSAGGYNEQFF. The DNA of the CDR3 is TGTGCCAGCAGCTTCTTTTTGTCAGCGGGGGGTTACAATGAGCAGTTCTTC.

This chain joins TRBV7-8 and TRBJ2-2, with TRBD2 identical over 7 bases. This CDR3 region has 17 residues. Germline CDR1 reads SGHVS; CDR2 reads FQNEAQ. V lost 5 bases and J lost 6; bases outside the gene matches: 15. The CDR3 region is CASSRRRGFGLPGELFF. In DNA form, the CDR3 reads TGTGCCAGCAGCCGAAGGCGGGGGTTTGGGTTACCCGGGGAGCTGTTTTTT.